What follows are 27 T cell receptor beta chains derived from one specimen sequenced in a study of T cell responses to AZD1222 COVID-19 vaccine. The protocol was immunoSEQ multiplex PCR, while the TCRdb copy is restricted to in-frame clones and leaves out a portion. The table has around 150,000 clones, approximately 94% seen once. The specimen comprised peripheral blood, sampled 28 days after the second AZD1222 dose. These receptors originate from an adult who received the AZD1222 COVID-19 vaccine.

This sequence joins TRBV4-3 and TRBJ1-5; D is unclear. Germline V gene sequence: CDR1 LGHNA, CDR2 YSLEER. The V end lost 0 bases, the J end lost 10 bases, and 10 bases lay between the germline ends. CDR3 length: 13 residues. The CDR3 region has the DNA TGCGCCAGCAGCCAAGAAAAGGGTCGACCCCAGCATTTT. Amino acid sequence: CASSQEKGRPQHF.

V gene TRBV3-1 (or the pseudogene TRBV3-2) combines with J gene TRBJ1-4, with D possibly being TRBD1 (5 bases). The CDR3 runs to 16 residues. Germline V gives CDR1 LGHDT, CDR2 YNNKEL (reference sequence). V was cut by 4 bases and J by 8 bases, with 20 bases left in between. The DNA of the CDR3 is TGTGCCAGCAGCCTATCCGAGCTCAGGGAGCGAGAAAAACTGTTTTTT. It yields the protein CASSLSELREREKLFF.

This clone was seen a single time. The sample holds other DNA sequences that translate to the same CDR3. The chain joins TRBV6-2 or TRBV6-3 to TRBJ1-1; possibly TRBD1 for D (6 bases). Looked up from germline, CDR1 is MNHEY and CDR2 is SVGEGT. Trimming took off 6 bases at V and 1 base at J, with 6 bases between the two ends. The CDR3 sequence is 12 residues long. CDR3 region: CASSRGNTEAFF. CDR3 bases: TGTGCCAGCAGCAGGGGGAACACTGAAGCTTTCTTT.

The chain recombines TRBV5-1 with TRBJ2-1, with 9 bases lining up with TRBD1. J gave up 1 base and V 7 bases, and 3 bases lay outside the gene matches. CDR3 size: 14 residues. Germline V CDR1 and CDR2: SGHRS, YFSETQ. The CDR3 DNA is TGCGCCAGCCGGGGACAGGGATCCTACAATGAGCAGTTCTTC. Amino acid sequence: CASRGQGSYNEQFF.

The J gene is TRBJ1-5, the V gene TRBV30, with 7 bases matching TRBD1. Losses at the gene ends were 3 bases for V and 0 bases for J; bases not matched to a gene: 5. The length of the CDR3 is 15 residues. CDR1 and CDR2 from the germline V gene are GTSNPN and SVGIG (reference sequence). DNA of the CDR3: TGTGCCTGGAGAGCCGGGACAGCTAGCAATCAGCCCCAGCATTTT. The encoded protein is CAWRAGTASNQPQHF.

The chain is built from TRBV6-1 and TRBJ2-5, with 8 bases fitting TRBD1. J was trimmed by 4 bases and V by 1 base; bases with no gene match: 8. The germline V gene encodes CDR1 MNHNS and CDR2 SASEGT. This CDR3 region has 16 residues. CDR3 nucleotides: TGTGCCAGCAGTGAAGTTGGCAGGGGGCGAGGAGAGACCCAGTACTTC. Amino acid sequence: CASSEVGRGRGETQYF.

The V gene is TRBV5-4, the J gene TRBJ1-5; D may be TRBD1 (5 bases). Trimming took 4 bases from V and 1 from J, leaving 18 bases between them. CDR3 length: 17 residues. Per germline, CDR1 SGHNT and CDR2 YYREEE (reference sequence). The DNA for the CDR3 is TGTGCCAGCAGCCCGGTGAGGGACGAGGGAAGCAATCAGCCCCAGCATTTT. It specifies CASSPVRDEGSNQPQHF.

The V call is TRBV28, the J call TRBJ1-2, with 11 bases identical to TRBD1. The V gene end was trimmed by 2 bases and the J gene end by 7 bases; junction bases not matched to a gene: 9. The CDR3 spans 16 residues. Germline CDR1 and CDR2: MDHEN and SYDVKM. CDR3 loop: CASSLGVDRGRSGYTF. In nucleotides, the CDR3 is TGTGCCAGCAGTTTAGGGGTGGACAGGGGGCGTAGTGGCTACACCTTC.

The rearrangement uses TRBV7-2 and TRBJ2-7; 7 nucleotides agree with TRBD2. Germline assignment: CDR1 SGHTA and CDR2 FQGNSA. The CDR3 is 14 residues long. Trimming cost V 5 bases and J 0 bases; bases outside gene matches: 4. The CDR3 DNA sequence: TGTGCCAGCAGCCCGGGACTAAGCTCCTACGAGCAGTACTTC. It codes for CASSPGLSSYEQYF.

The rearrangement links TRBV6-5 to TRBJ1-1; possibly TRBD1 for D (6 bases). The CDR3 is made up of 16 amino acids. Germline CDR1 MNHEY, CDR2 SVGAGI. V lost 0 bases, J lost 4 bases, and 15 bases lay in between. The CDR3 DNA reads TGTGCCAGCAGTTACTCCAAGGCAGGGGTGGGCACTGAAGCTTTCTTT. This codes for CASSYSKAGVGTEAFF.

The chain employs TRBV19 and TRBJ2-7, with D perhaps matching TRBD1 (5 bases). Trimming took off 3 bases at V and 2 bases at J, with 11 bases between the two ends. This CDR3 region has 14 residues. Per germline, CDR1 LNHDA and CDR2 SQIVND (reference sequence). CDR3 bases: TGTGCCAGTAGTATGACAGTTCCCACCTACGAGCAGTACTTC. Translation: CASSMTVPTYEQYF.

This chain joins TRBV29-1 and TRBJ2-1, with 12 nucleotides matching TRBD2. Germline-derived CDR1 and CDR2 are SQVTM and ANQGSEA. This CDR3 comprises 14 residues. V trimming: 0 bases; J trimming: 11 bases; junction bases outside the gene matches: 5. The CDR3 DNA reads TGCAGCGTTGAAGATGGGACTAGCGGGCCCAAGCAGTTCTTC. It translates to CSVEDGTSGPKQFF.

The J gene is TRBJ2-3, the V gene TRBV7-8; 8 bases line up with TRBD1. The V and J ends lost 5 bases and 1 base, in that order; junction bases with no gene match: 2. In germline, CDR1 is SGHVS, CDR2 FQNEAQ. CDR3 size: 14 residues. The CDR3 nucleotides are TGTGCCAGCAGCGTGGACAGGGGCACAGATACGCAGTATTTT. Protein product: CASSVDRGTDTQYF.

The J gene is TRBJ2-7, the V gene TRBV6-2 or TRBV6-3; D gene ambiguous. The CDR3 is made up of 17 amino acids. Germline V gene lookup returns CDR1 MNHEY and CDR2 SVGEGT. V gave up 2 bases and J gave up 0 bases, with 17 bases separating them. CDR3 region: CASSYRAEDLSSYEQYF. CDR3 bases: TGTGCCAGCAGTTACAGGGCGGAAGATTTAAGCTCCTACGAGCAGTACTTC.

CDR3 region: CASSLFPGGSTDTQYF. The CDR3 bases are TGTGCCAGCAGCTTATTTCCGGGAGGAAGCACAGATACGCAGTATTTT. The chain carries TRBV11-3 and TRBJ2-3, with 7 bases lining up with TRBD2. CDR1 and CDR2 (germline): SGHNT, YENEEA. Trimming took 2 bases from V and 0 from J; bases not matched to a gene: 5. The CDR3 has 16 amino acids.

This clone was counted a single time. This chain joins TRBV5-1 and TRBJ2-2; 8 bases align to TRBD1. V gave up 5 bases and J gave up 3 bases; unmatched junction bases: 6. Per the germline V gene, CDR1 is SGHRS and CDR2 is YFSETQ. The CDR3 is made up of 15 amino acids. In DNA, the CDR3 is TGCGCCAGCAGTCCGGACAGGGAGGACACCGGGGAGCTGTTTTTT. It is translated as CASSPDREDTGELFF.

The chain carries TRBV21-1 and TRBJ2-4; no check of the table's D call, TRBD2, against the DNA was made. TRBV21-1 is assigned pseudogene status. CDR3 length: 15 amino acids. This CDR3 reads CASTLPEGMGNIQYF. CDR3 nucleotide sequence: TGTGCCAGCACCCTACCCGAGGGTATGGGAAACATTCAGTACTTC.

This chain links TRBV2 with TRBJ2-1; D is uncertain. V was shortened by 4 bases and J by 0 bases, with 10 bases between the two germline ends. The germline CDR1 and CDR2 sequences are SNHLY and FYNNEI. CDR3 length: 15 amino acids. CDR3 region: CASSGPTASYNEQFF. CDR3 DNA sequence: TGTGCCAGCAGTGGCCCGACCGCCTCCTACAATGAGCAGTTCTTC.

This chain uses TRBV24-1 with TRBJ2-1, with 15 nucleotides matching TRBD2. Germline V CDR1 and CDR2: KGHDR, SFDVKD. V trimming: 4 bases; J trimming: 8 bases; junction bases outside the gene matches: 5. The CDR3 covers 16 residues. DNA for the CDR3: TGTGCCACCAGTGAGCGGACTAGCGGGAGGGTGGATGAGCAGTTCTTC. Protein sequence: CATSERTSGRVDEQFF.

J is TRBJ2-1 and V is TRBV5-1, with a tentative D call TRBD2 (5 bases). Germline-derived CDR1 and CDR2 are SGHRS and YFSETQ. The V gene lost 3 bases and the J gene lost 0 bases, with 10 bases spanning the gap. The CDR3 is 15 residues long. The CDR3, as DNA: TGCGCCAGCAGCTCCCTGAGGGTCTCCTACAATGAGCAGTTCTTC. Protein product: CASSSLRVSYNEQFF.

The V gene is TRBV27, the J gene TRBJ2-7; 10 bases are shared with TRBD1. The length of the CDR3 is 15 residues. CDR1 MNHEY and CDR2 SMNVEV come from the germline V gene (reference sequence). V lost 6 bases, J lost 2 bases, and 7 bases stayed unmatched. CDR3 protein: CASRTGGHGPYEQYF. In nucleotides, the CDR3 is TGTGCCAGCAGGACAGGGGGCCACGGGCCCTACGAGCAGTACTTC.

J is TRBJ2-7 and V is TRBV2; 11 bases match TRBD2. This CDR3 is 15 amino acids long. Unmatched junction bases numbered 9, after V lost 6 bases and J lost 5 bases. From germline, CDR1 is SNHLY and CDR2 FYNNEI. In DNA form, the CDR3 reads TGTGCCAGCAGCTTCCTTAGCGGGAGGGCCGACGAGCAGTACTTC. This encodes CASSFLSGRADEQYF.

The chain carries TRBV19 and TRBJ1-3, with D perhaps matching TRBD1 (5 bases). Germline values: CDR1 LNHDA, CDR2 SQIVND (reference sequence). This CDR3 is 14 amino acids long. V shed 6 bases and J shed 4 bases, with 13 bases lying between them. The CDR3 DNA reads as TGTGCCAGTAGGAGGGGAAAGGACGGAAACACCATATATTTT. This sequence encodes CASRRGKDGNTIYF.

This chain links TRBV19 with TRBJ2-7, with D perhaps TRBD2 (5 bases). Germline V gene sequence: CDR1 LNHDA, CDR2 SQIVND (reference sequence). V lost 5 bases to trimming and J lost 3 bases, with 17 bases between them. There are 15 residues in the CDR3. The CDR3: CASSLAGSPLYEQYF. The CDR3 DNA reads TGTGCCAGTAGTCTCGCGGGCAGTCCCCTCTACGAGCAGTACTTC.

This rearrangement joins TRBV27 to TRBJ2-5; TRBD1 matches 12 bases. With 6 bases clipped from V and 5 bases from J, the junction kept 7 bases outside the gene matches. Germline V gene lookup returns CDR1 MNHEY and CDR2 SMNVEV (reference sequence). The CDR3 loop spans 15 amino acids. This CDR3 reads CASSTGQGAWETQYF. CDR3 DNA: TGTGCCAGCAGCACGGGACAGGGGGCTTGGGAGACCCAGTACTTC.

The J gene is TRBJ1-3, the V gene TRBV7-8, with 7 bases fitting TRBD1. Per germline, CDR1 SGHVS and CDR2 FQNEAQ. The CDR3 is 15 residues long. The junction had 7 bases not matched to a gene; V was cut back by 5 bases and J by 3 bases. DNA for the CDR3: TGTGCCAGCAGCCCCCGTACAGGGGATGGAAACACCATATATTTT. Amino acid sequence: CASSPRTGDGNTIYF.

The gene calls are TRBV10-2 and TRBJ2-7; the match to TRBD1 covers 9 bases. V shed 5 bases, J shed 3 bases, and the junction held 8 bases outside the gene matches. The CDR3 is made up of 15 amino acids. In germline, CDR1 is WSHSY, CDR2 SAAADI. CDR3 DNA: TGCGCCAGCAGTTCGTCCGGGACAGGGATCTACGAGCAGTACTTC. It is translated as CASSSSGTGIYEQYF.